This paragraph covers one TCR beta chain sequence. The antigen remains undetermined. Other DNA sequences within the sample encode an identical CDR3. V was clipped by 4 bases and J by 0 bases; unmatched bases: 2. CDR3 length equals 14 residues. Germline lookup yields CDR1 SQVTM and CDR2 ANQGSEA. These data come from a study of beta chain features in type 1 diabetes. The study, taken as a whole, reports: Equally in patients and controls, PCR might preferentially amplify shorter templates. Researchers report that Type 1 diabetes patients had moderately but significantly shorter TCRB CDR3s across all four CD4+ subsets. There were fewer insertions and more deletions at the VDJ junctions of type 1 diabetes patients.

The collection from each donor was one heparinised blood draw averaging roughly 100 mL. Via the markers CD45RO/CCR7/CD25/CD127/CD95/CD27, stem cell-like memory, regulatory, central memory and naive CD4+ cells were sorted. Of the isolated RNA, all was reverse transcribed, and so the sequenced material was expressed TCRB transcripts. TCRdb keeps only in-frame clones here, not all; method: immunoSEQ multiplex PCR. The sample carries about 28,000 clones, about 61% recorded once. The sample comprised Tregs from blood. This chain uses TRBV29-1 with TRBJ1-5; 8 bases line up with TRBD1. This clonotype originated in a young woman with type 1 diabetes. The CDR3 spells CSVVTGGSNQPQHF. The DNA for the CDR3 is TGCAGCGTTGTAACAGGGGGTAGCAATCAGCCCCAGCATTTT. Variable domain in full (rest from reference TRBV29-1 and TRBJ1-5): SAVISQKPSRDICQRGTSLTIQCQVDSQVTMMFWYRQQPGQSLTLIATANQGSEATYESGFVIDKFPISRPNLTFSTLTVSNMSPEDSSIYLCSVVTGGSNQPQHFGDGTRLSIL.